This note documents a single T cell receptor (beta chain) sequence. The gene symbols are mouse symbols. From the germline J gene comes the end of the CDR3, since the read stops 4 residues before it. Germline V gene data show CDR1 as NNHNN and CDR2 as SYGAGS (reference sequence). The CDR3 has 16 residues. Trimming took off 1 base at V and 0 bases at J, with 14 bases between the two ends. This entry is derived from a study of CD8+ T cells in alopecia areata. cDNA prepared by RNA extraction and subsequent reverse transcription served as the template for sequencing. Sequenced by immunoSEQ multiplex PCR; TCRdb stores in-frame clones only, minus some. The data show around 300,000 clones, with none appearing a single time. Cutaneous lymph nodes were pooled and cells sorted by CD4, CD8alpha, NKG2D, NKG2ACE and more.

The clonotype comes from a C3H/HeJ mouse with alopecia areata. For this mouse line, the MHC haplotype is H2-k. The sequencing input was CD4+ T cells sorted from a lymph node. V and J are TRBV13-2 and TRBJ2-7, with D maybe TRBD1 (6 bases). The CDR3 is CASGDPGQRSSYEQYF. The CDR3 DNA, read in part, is TGTGCCAGCGGTGATCCCGGACAGAGAAGCTCCTAT.